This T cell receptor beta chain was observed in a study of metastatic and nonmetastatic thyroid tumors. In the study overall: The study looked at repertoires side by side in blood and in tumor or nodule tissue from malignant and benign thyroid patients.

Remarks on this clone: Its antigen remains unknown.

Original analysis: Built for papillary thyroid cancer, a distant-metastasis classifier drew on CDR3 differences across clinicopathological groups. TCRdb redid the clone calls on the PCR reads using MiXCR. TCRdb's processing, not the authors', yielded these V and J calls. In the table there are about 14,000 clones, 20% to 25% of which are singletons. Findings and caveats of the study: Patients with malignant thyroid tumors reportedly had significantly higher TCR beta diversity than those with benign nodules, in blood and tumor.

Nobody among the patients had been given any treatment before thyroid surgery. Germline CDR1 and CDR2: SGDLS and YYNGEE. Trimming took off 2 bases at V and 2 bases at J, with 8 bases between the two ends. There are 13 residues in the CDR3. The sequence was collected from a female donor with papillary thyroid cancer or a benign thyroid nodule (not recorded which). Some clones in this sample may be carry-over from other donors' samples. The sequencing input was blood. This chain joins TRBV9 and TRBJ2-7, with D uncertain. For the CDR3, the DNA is TGTGCCAGCAGCGTCTGCGCTGCCTACGAGCAGTACTTC. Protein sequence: CASSVCAAYEQYF.